This T cell receptor beta chain was retrieved from a study of blood T cell repertoires in COVID-19. The CDR3 covers 13 residues. CDR1 LNHDA and CDR2 SQIVND come from the germline V gene (reference sequence). With V trimmed by 6 bases and J by 4 bases, 3 bases remained unmatched. Here immunoSEQ multiplex PCR was the method, and the copy in TCRdb shows in-frame clones only, minus some. The table has approximately 470,000 clones, around 85% seen once. The receptor was isolated from a human donor in a cohort sampled during active COVID-19. This chain uses TRBV19 with TRBJ2-5, with 9 bases matching TRBD1. Sequenced input: peripheral blood. CDR3 sequence: CASRDRGGETQYF. The CDR3 DNA reads TGTGCCAGTAGGGACAGGGGAGGAGAGACCCAGTACTTC.